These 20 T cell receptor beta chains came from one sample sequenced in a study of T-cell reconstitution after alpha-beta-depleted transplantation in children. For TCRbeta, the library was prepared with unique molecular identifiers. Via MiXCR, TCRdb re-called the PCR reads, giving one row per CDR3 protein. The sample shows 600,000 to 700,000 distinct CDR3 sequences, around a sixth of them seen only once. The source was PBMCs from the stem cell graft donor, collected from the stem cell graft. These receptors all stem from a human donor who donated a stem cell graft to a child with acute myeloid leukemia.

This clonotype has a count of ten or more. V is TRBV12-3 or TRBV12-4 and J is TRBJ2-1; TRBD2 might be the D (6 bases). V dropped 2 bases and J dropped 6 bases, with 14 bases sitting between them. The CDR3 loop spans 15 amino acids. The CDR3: CASSLMGGVGNEQFF. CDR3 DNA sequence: TGTGCCAGCAGTTTAATGGGGGGAGTCGGCAATGAGCAGTTCTTC.

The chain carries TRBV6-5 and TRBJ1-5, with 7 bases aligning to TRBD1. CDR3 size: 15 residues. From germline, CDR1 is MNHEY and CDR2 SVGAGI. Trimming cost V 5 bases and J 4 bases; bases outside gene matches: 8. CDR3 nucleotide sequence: TGTGCCAGCAGTAACCCCCAGGGGGGGAATCAGCCCCAGCATTTT. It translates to CASSNPQGGNQPQHF.

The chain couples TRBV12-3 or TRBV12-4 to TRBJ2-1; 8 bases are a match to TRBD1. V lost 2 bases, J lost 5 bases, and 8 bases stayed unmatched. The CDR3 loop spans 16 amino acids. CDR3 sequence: CASSLRAGGADNEQFF. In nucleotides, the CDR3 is TGTGCCAGCAGTTTAAGGGCAGGGGGCGCGGACAATGAGCAGTTCTTC.

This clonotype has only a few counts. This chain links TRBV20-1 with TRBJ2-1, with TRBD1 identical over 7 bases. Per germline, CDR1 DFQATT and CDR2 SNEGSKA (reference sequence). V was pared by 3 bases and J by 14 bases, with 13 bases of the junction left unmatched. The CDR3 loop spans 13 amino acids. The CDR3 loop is CSASRGFGDREFF. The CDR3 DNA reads TGCAGTGCTAGTCGTGGGTTCGGCGACAGGGAGTTCTTC.

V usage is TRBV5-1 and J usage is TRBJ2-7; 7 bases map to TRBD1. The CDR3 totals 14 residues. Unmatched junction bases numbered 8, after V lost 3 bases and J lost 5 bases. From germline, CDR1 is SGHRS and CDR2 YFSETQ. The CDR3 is CASSSGQGGDEQYF. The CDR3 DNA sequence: TGCGCCAGCAGCTCCGGACAAGGGGGCGACGAGCAGTACTTC. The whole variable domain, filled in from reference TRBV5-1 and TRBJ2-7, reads KAGVTQTPRYLIKTRGQQVTLSCSPISGHRSVSWYQQTPGQGLQFLFEYFSETQRNKGNFPGRFSGRQFSNSRSEMNVSTLELGDSALYLCASSSGQGGDEQYFGPGTRLTVT.

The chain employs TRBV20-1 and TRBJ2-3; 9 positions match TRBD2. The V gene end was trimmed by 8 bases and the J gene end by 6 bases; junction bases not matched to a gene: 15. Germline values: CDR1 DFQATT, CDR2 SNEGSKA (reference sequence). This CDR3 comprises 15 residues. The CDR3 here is CSPLDRSGGLDTQYF. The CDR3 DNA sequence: TGCAGTCCTCTCGATAGGAGCGGGGGGCTGGATACGCAGTATTTT.

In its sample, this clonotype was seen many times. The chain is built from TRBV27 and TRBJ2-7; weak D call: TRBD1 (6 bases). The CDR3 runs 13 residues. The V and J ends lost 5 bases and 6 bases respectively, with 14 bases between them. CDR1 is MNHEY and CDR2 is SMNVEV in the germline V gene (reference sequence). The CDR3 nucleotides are TGTGCCAGCAGTGCATATCGAGGGGGCGAGCAGTACTTC. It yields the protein CASSAYRGGEQYF.

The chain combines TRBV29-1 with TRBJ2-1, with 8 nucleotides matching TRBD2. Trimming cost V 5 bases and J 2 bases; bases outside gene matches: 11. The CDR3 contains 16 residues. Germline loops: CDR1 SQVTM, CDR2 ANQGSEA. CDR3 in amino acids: CSVPPGGGRPYNEQFF. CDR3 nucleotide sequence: TGCAGCGTTCCCCCGGGAGGGGGTCGCCCCTACAATGAGCAGTTCTTC.

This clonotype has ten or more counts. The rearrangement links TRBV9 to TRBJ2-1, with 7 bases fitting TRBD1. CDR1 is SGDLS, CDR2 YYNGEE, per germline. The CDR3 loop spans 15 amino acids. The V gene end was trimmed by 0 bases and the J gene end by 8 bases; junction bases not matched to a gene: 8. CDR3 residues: CASSVADRRHYEQFF. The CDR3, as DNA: TGTGCCAGCAGCGTAGCGGACAGGAGACACTATGAGCAGTTCTTC.

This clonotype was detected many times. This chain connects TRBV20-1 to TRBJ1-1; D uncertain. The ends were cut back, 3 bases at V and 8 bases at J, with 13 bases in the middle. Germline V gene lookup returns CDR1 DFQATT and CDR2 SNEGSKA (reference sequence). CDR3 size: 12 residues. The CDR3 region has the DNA TGCAGTGCTAGGAACCCCTCGAGGGAAGCTTTCTTT. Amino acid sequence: CSARNPSREAFF.

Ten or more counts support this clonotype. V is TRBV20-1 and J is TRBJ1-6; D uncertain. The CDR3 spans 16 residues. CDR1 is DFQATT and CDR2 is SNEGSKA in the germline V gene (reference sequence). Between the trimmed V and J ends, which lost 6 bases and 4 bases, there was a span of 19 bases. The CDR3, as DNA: TGCAGTGCCCCCGTCGGGGAGAGGGATTATAATTCACCCCTCCACTTT. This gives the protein CSAPVGERDYNSPLHF.

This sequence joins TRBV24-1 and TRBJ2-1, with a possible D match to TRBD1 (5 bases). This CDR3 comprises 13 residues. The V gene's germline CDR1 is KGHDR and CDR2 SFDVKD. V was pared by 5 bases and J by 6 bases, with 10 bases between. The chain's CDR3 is CATSVRGFNEQFF. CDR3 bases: TGTGCCACCAGTGTTAGGGGATTCAATGAGCAGTTCTTC.

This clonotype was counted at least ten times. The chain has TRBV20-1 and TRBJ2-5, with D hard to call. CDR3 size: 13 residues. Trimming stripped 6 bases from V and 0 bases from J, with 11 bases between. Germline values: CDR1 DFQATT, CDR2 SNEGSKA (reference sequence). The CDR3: CSATPPYQETQYF. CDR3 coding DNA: TGCAGTGCCACGCCCCCGTACCAAGAGACCCAGTACTTC.

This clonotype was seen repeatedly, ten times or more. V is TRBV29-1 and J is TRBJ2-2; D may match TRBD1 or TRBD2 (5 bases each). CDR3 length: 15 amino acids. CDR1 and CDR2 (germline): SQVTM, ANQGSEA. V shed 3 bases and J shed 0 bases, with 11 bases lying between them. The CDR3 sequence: CSVEGTDANTGELFF. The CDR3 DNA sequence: TGCAGCGTTGAGGGGACGGACGCGAACACCGGGGAGCTGTTTTTT.

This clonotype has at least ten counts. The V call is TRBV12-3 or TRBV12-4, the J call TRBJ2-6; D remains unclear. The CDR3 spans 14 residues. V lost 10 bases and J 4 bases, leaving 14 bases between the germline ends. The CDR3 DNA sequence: TGTGCCACCTCCCTTGGGTCCGGGGCCAACGTCCTGACTTTC. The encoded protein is CATSLGSGANVLTF.

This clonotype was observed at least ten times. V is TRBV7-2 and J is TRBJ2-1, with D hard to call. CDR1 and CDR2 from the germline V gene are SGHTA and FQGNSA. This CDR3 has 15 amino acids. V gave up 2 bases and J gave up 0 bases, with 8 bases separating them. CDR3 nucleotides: TGTGCCAGCAGCTTAAAACCTAACTCCTACAATGAGCAGTTCTTC. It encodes CASSLKPNSYNEQFF.

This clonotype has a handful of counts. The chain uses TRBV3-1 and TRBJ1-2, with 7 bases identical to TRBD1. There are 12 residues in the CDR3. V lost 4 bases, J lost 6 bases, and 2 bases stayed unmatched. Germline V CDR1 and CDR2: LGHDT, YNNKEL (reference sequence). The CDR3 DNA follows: TGTGCCAGCAGCCGACAGGGAGATGGCTACACCTTC. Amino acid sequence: CASSRQGDGYTF.

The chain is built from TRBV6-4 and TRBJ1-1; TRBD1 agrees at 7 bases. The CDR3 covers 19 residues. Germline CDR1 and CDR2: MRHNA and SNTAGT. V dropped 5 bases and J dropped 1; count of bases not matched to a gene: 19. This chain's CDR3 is CASSFRGQRVNKPNTEAFF. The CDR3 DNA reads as TGTGCCAGCAGTTTTCGGGGACAGAGGGTGAATAAACCGAACACTGAAGCTTTCTTT.

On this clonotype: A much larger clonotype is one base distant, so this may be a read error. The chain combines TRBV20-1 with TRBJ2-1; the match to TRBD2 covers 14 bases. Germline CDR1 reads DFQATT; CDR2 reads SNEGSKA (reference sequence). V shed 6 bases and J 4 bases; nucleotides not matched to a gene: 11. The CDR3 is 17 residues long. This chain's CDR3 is CSATTRGLAGAYNEQFF. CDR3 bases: TGCAGTGCAACTACCAGGGGACTAGCGGGGGCGTACAATGAGCAGTTCTTC.

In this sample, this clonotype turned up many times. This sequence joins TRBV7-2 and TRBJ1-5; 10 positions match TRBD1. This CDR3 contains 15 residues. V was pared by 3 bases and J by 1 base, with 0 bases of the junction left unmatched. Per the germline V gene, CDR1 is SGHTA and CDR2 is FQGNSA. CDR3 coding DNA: TGTGCCAGCAGCTTGGGACAGGGGAGCAATCAGCCCCAGCATTTT. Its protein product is CASSLGQGSNQPQHF.